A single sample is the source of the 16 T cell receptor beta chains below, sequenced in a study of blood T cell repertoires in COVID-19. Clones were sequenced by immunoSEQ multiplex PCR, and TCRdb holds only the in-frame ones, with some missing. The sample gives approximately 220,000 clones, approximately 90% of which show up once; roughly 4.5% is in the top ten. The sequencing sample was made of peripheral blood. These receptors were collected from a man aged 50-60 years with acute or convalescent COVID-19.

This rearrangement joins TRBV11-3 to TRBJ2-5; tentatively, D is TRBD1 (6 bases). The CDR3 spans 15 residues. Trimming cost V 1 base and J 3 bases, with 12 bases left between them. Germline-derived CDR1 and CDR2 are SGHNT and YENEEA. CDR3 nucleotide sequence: TGTGCCAGCAGCTTAGGCTCGGCAGGGGAAGAGACCCAGTACTTC. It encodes CASSLGSAGEETQYF.

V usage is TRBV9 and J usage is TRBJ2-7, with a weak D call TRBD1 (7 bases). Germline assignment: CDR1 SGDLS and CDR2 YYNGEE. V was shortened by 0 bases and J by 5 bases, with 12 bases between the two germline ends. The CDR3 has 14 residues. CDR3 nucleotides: TGTGCCAGCAGCGTAGGACAGGGAGGCAACGAGCAGTACTTC. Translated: CASSVGQGGNEQYF.

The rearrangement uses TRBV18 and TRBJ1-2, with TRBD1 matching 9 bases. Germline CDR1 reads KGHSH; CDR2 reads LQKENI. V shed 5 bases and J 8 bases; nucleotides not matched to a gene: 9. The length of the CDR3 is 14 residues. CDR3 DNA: TGTGCCAGCTCATCTGACAGGGGGTCGGTCGGCTACACCTTC. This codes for CASSSDRGSVGYTF.

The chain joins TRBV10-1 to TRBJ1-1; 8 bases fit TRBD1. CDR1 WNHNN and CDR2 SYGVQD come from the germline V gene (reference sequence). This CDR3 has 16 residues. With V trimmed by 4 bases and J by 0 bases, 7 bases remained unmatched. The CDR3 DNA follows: TGCGCCAGCAGTGGACAGGGGATCGAGGTGAACACTGAAGCTTTCTTT. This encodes CASSGQGIEVNTEAFF.

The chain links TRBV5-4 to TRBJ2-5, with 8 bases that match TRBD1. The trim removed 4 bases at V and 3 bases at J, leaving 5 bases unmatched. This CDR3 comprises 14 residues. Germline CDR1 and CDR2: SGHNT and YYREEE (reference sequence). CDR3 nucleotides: TGTGCCAGCAGCCTCCAGGGGGCCGAAGAGACCCAGTACTTC. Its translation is CASSLQGAEETQYF.

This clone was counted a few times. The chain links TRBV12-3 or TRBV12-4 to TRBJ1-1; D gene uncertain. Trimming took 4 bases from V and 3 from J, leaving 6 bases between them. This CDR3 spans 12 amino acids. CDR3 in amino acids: CASSWADTEAFF. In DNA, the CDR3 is TGTGCCAGCAGTTGGGCAGACACTGAAGCTTTCTTT.

The CDR3 here is CASSSQQGDPEAFF. The CDR3 DNA reads TGTGCCAGCAGCTCCCAACAGGGCGACCCTGAAGCTTTCTTT. The chain carries TRBV7-3 and TRBJ1-1, with D possibly being TRBD1 (6 bases). Between the trimmed V and J ends, which lost 4 bases and 6 bases, there was a span of 15 bases. The CDR3 runs 14 residues. Germline loops: CDR1 SGHTA, CDR2 FQGTGA.

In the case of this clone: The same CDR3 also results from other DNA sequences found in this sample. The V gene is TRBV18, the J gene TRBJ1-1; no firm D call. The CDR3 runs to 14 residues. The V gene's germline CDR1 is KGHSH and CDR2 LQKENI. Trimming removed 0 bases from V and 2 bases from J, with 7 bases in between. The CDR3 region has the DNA TGTGCCAGCTCACCACCTGGGCCCAACACTGAAGCTTTCTTT. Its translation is CASSPPGPNTEAFF. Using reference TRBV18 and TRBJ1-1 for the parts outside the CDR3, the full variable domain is NAGVMQNPRHLVRRRGQEARLRCSPMKGHSHVYWYRQLPEEGLKFMVYLQKENIIDESGMPKERFSAEFPKEGPSILRIQQVVRGDSAAYFCASSPPGPNTEAFFGQGTRLTVV.

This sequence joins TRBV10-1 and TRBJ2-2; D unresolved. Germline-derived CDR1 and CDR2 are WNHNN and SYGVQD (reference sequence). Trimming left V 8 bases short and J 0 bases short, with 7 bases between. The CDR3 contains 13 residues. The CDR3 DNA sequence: TGCGCCAGCTCGCAGTCGAACACCGGGGAGCTGTTTTTT. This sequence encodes CASSQSNTGELFF.

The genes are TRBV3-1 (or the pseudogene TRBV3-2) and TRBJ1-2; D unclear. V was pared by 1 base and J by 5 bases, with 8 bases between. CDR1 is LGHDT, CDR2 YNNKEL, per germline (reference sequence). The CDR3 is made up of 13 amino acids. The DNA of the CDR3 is TGTGCCAGCAGCCAAGGGCGGCTATATGGCTACACCTTC. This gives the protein CASSQGRLYGYTF.

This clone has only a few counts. CDR3 amino acids: CASSYDRGANYGYTF. The CDR3 coding sequence is TGCGCCAGCAGCTACGACAGGGGCGCTAACTATGGCTACACCTTC. The rearrangement joins TRBV5-1 to TRBJ1-2, with 8 positions matching TRBD1. V shed 3 bases, J shed 0 bases, and the junction held 4 bases outside the gene matches. The CDR3 sequence is 15 residues long. Germline CDR1 SGHRS, CDR2 YFSETQ.

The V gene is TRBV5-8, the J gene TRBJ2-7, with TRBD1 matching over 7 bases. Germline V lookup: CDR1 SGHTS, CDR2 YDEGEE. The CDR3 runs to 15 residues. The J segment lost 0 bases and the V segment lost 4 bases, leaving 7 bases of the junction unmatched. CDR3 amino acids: CASSRTGRGSYEQYF. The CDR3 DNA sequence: TGTGCCAGCAGCAGGACAGGCCGGGGCTCCTACGAGCAGTACTTC.

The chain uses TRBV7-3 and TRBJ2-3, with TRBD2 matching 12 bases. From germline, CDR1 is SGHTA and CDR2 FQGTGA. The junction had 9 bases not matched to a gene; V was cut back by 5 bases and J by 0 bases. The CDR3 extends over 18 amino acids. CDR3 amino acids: CASSARLAGETSTDTQYF. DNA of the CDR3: TGTGCCAGCAGCGCACGACTAGCGGGGGAGACTAGCACAGATACGCAGTATTTT.

CDR3 sequence reads: CAISVDKNQPQHF. CDR3 bases: TGTGCCATCAGCGTAGACAAAAATCAGCCCCAGCATTTT. The chain recombines TRBV10-3 with TRBJ1-5; D gene uncertain. Trimming cost V 6 bases and J 4 bases, with 10 bases left between them. In germline, CDR1 is ENHRY, CDR2 SYGVKD. The CDR3 sequence is 13 residues long.

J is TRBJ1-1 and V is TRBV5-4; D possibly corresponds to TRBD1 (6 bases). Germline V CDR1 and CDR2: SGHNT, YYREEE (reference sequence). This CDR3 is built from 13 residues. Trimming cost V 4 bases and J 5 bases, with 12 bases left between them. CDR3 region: CASSQGQWTEAFF. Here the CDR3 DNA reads TGTGCCAGCAGCCAAGGACAGTGGACTGAAGCTTTCTTT.

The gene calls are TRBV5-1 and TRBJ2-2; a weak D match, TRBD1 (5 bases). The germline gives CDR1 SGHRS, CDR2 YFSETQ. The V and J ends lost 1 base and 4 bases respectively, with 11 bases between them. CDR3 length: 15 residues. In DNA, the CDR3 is TGCGCCAGCAGCTTGTGGCAGGGCGTCACCGGGGAGCTGTTTTTT. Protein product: CASSLWQGVTGELFF.